This T cell receptor beta chain was retrieved from a study of blood T cell repertoires in COVID-19. As handled by the study authors: Amplified reference gene primers provided the basis for estimating nucleated cell counts. Only in-frame clones appear in the TCRdb table, and some are missing; sequencing was by immunoSEQ multiplex PCR. That table is the source of V, J and clone size, and D and trimming were worked out from the DNA. Seen here are roughly 170,000 clones, around 85% observed once, and the top ten hold roughly 1.3%. Germline V gene data show CDR1 as MNHEY and CDR2 as SVGEGT. After removal of 4 bases from V and 6 bases from J, the junction contained 5 bases not matched to a gene. This CDR3 spans 14 amino acids.

This chain connects TRBV6-2 or TRBV6-3 to TRBJ2-1; 8 bases line up with TRBD2. Material for sequencing was peripheral blood. The receptor comes from a man aged 55 to 69 who had recovered from COVID-19. The CDR3 region has the DNA TGTGCCAGCAGTTCCCCCGCGGGGGGCAATGAGCAGTTCTTC. It translates to CASSSPAGGNEQFF.